The next 2 T cell receptor beta chains were all read from a single sample in a study of blood T cells in healthy people across ages. Primers used in a second PCR of roughly 7 to 12 cycles were a sample-barcoded 5' primer and a J-beta primer mix. MiXCR, applied by TCRdb to the 5' RACE reads, yields one record per CDR3 protein. The table includes 1,300,000 or so distinct CDR3 sequences, roughly 64% detected once. Sequencing was done on a sample of blood. These receptors were collected from a man between 18 and 35 years old in good health.

The chain carries TRBV3-1 and TRBJ1-1; 7 bases map to TRBD1. The CDR3 length is 18 residues. V lost 6 bases to trimming and J lost 1 base; unmatched junction nucleotides: 17. Germline V gene data show CDR1 as LGHDT and CDR2 as YNNKEL (reference sequence). The CDR3 DNA reads TGTGCCAGCAGTCCCGACAGGGACCTCTTTGTATGGAACACTGAAGCTTTCTTT. Translation: CASSPDRDLFVWNTEAFF.

The gene calls are TRBV6-2 or TRBV6-3 and TRBJ2-3, with D perhaps TRBD2 (6 bases). CDR3 length equals 15 residues. Per germline, CDR1 MNHEY and CDR2 SVGEGT. The V and J ends lost 10 bases and 1 base respectively, with 18 bases between them. CDR3 DNA: TGTGCCACCAAAGAGGACTGGGGGGGCACAGATACGCAGTATTTT. Encoded protein: CATKEDWGGTDTQYF.